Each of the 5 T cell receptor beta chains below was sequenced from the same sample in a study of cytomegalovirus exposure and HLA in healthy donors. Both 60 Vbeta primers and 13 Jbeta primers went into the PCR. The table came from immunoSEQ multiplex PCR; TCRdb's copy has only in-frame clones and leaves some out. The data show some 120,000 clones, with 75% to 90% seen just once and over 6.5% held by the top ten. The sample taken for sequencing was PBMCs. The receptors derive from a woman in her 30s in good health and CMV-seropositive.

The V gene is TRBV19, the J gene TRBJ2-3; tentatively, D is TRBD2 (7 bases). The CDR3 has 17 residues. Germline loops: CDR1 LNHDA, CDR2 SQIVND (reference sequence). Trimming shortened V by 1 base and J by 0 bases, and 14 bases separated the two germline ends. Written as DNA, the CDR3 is TGTGCCAGTAGTATAGGGGGCGGGGGCCTAAGCACAGATACGCAGTATTTT. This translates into CASSIGGGGLSTDTQYF.

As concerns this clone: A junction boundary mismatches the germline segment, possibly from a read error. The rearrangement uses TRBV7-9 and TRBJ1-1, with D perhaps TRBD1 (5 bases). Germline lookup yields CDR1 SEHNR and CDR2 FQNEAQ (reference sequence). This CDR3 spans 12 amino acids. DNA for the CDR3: TGTTCCAGCAGCTTTTCGGGGGCTGAAGCTTTCTTT. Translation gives CSSSFSGAEAFF. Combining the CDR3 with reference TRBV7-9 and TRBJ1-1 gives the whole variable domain DTGVSQNPRHKITKRGQNVTFRCDPISEHNRLYWYRQTLGQGPEFLTYFQNEAQLEKSRLLSDRFSAERPKGSFSTLEIQRTEQGDSAMYLCSSSFSGAEAFFGQGTRLTVV.

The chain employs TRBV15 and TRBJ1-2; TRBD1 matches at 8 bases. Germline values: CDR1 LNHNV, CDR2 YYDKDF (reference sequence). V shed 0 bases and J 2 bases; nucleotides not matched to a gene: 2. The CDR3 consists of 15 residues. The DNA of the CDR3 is TGTGCCACCAGCAGAGAAGGGACAGGAAACTATGGCTACACCTTC. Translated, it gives CATSREGTGNYGYTF.

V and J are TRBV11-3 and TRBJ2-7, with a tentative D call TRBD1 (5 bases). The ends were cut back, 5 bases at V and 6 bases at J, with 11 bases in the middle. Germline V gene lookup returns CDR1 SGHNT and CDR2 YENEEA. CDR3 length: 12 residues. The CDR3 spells CASSRTGGEQYF. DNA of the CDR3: TGTGCCAGCAGCAGAACAGGCGGCGAGCAGTACTTC.

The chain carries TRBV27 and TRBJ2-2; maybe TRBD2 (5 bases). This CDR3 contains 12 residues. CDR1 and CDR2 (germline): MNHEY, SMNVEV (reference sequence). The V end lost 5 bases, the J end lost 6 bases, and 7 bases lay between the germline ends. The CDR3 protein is CASSQRAGELFF. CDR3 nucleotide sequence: TGTGCCAGCAGTCAGAGGGCCGGGGAGCTGTTTTTT.